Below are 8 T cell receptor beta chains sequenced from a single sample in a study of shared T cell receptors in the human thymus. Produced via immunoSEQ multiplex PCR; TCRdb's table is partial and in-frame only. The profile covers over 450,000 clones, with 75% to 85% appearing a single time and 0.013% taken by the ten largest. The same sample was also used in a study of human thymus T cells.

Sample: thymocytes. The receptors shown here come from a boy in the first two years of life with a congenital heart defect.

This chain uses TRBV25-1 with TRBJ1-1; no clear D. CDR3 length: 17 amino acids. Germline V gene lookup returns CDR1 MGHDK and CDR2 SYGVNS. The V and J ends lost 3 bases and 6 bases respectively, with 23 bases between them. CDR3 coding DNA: TGTGCCAGCAGTGATCCGGCGGGCCCCGGTTCTCCCCCTGAAGCTTTCTTT. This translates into CASSDPAGPGSPPEAFF.

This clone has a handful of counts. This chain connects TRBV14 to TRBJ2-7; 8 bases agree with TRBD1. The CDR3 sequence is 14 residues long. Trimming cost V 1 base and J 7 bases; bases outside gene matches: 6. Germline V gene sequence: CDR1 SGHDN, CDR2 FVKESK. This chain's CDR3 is CASSQADRVEEQYF. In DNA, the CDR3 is TGTGCCAGCAGCCAAGCGGACAGGGTCGAGGAGCAGTACTTC.

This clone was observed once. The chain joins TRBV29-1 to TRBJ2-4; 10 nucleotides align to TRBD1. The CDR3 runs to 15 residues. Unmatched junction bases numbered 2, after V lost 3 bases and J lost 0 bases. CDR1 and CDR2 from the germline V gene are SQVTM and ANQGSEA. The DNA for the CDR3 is TGCAGCGTTGAGCGGACAGGGGGAGCCAAAAACATTCAGTACTTC. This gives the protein CSVERTGGAKNIQYF.

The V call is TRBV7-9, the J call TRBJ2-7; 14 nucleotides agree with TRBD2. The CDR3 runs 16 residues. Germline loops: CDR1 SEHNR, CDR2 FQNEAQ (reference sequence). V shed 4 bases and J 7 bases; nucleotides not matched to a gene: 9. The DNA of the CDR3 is TGTGCCAGCAGCTCCAGACTAGCGGGAGGGCCGAAAGAGCAGTACTTC. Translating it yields CASSSRLAGGPKEQYF.

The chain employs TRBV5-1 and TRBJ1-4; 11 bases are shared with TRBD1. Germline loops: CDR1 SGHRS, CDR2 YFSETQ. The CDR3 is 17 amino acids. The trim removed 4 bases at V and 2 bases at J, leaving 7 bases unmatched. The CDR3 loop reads CASSRARDRGTNEKLFF. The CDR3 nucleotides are TGCGCCAGCAGCCGAGCCCGGGACAGGGGGACTAATGAAAAACTGTTTTTT.

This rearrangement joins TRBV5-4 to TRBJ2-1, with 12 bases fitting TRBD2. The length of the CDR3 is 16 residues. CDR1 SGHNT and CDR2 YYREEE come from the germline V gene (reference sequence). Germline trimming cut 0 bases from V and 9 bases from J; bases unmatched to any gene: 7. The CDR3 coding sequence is TGTGCCAGCAGCTTGGCGACTAGCGGGAGAGGTGGTGAGCAGTTCTTC. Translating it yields CASSLATSGRGGEQFF.

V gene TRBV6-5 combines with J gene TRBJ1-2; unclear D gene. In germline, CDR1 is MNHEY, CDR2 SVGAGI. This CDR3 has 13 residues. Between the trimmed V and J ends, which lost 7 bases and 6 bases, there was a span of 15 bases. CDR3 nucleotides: TGTGCCAGCACTCATCCTAGGATTCATGGCTACACCTTC. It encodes CASTHPRIHGYTF.

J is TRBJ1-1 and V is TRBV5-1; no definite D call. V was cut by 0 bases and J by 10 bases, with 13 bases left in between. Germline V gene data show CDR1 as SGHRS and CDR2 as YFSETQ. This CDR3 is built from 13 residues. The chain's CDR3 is CASSLAAGVGAFF. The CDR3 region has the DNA TGCGCCAGCAGCTTGGCCGCGGGAGTCGGAGCTTTCTTT.